The 2 T cell receptor beta chains below all came from one sample that was sequenced in a study of CD8 T cells in Susac syndrome. A quantity of about 0.5 to 1 ug RNA underwent reverse transcription using random hexamers. TCRdb re-called the immunoSEQ multiplex PCR reads through MiXCR, storing one row per CDR3 protein. The sample records some 450,000 distinct CDR3 sequences, 85% being singletons. Input material: CD8+ T cells from PBMCs. Receptors were obtained from a human donor with multiple sclerosis.

This clonotype was recorded only once. The chain links TRBV4-2 to TRBJ2-7, with D perhaps assigned TRBD1 or TRBD2 (6 bases each). Germline V lookup: CDR1 LGHNA, CDR2 YNFKEQ. The CDR3 totals 15 residues. V lost 2 bases and J 2 bases, leaving 13 bases between the germline ends. The CDR3 here is CASSQLVGGTYEQYF. DNA of the CDR3: TGTGCCAGCAGCCAATTGGTAGGGGGGACCTACGAGCAGTACTTC.

The J gene is TRBJ1-2, the V gene TRBV5-1, with D perhaps matching TRBD1 (5 bases). CDR1 and CDR2 from the germline V gene are SGHRS and YFSETQ. The CDR3 has 14 residues. V gave up 2 bases and J gave up 4 bases, with 12 bases separating them. CDR3 sequence: CASSLPGPIYGYTF. The CDR3 DNA reads TGCGCCAGCAGCTTACCGGGACCGATCTATGGCTACACCTTC.